This TCR beta chain is from a study of cytomegalovirus exposure and HLA in healthy donors. Study-wide results and caveats: A list of 150 or so TCR beta chains associated with cytomegalovirus was given. In vitro checks showed that a few CMV-associated chains really do target CMV antigens. Subsequent analysis revealed that first-cohort TCR clusters tended to co-occur in the 130 or so validation repertoires.

Assay used: immunoSEQ multiplex PCR; TCRdb lists only in-frame clones, some missing. The profile shows some 290,000 clones, approximately 85% of them singletons. This CDR3 is built from 14 residues. CDR1 is SGHNT and CDR2 is YYREEE in the germline V gene (reference sequence). With V trimmed by 4 bases and J by 4 bases, 7 bases remained unmatched. On this clone itself: No antigen is known for it.

The source is a man aged 25 to 40 in good health and CMV-seronegative. The specimen sequenced was PBMCs. This chain joins TRBV5-4 and TRBJ1-1; 7 bases fit TRBD1. The CDR3 loop is CASSPTTGSTEAFF. CDR3 DNA: TGTGCCAGCAGCCCGACGACAGGGTCCACTGAAGCTTTCTTT.